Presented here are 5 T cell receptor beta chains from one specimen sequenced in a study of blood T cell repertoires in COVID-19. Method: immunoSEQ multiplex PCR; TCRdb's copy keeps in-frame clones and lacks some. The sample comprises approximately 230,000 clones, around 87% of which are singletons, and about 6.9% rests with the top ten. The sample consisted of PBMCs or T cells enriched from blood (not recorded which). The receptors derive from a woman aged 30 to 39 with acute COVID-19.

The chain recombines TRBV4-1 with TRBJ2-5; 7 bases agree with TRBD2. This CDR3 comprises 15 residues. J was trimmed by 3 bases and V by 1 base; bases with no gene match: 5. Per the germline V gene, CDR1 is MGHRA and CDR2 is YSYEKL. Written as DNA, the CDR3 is TGCGCCAGCAGCCAAGTTTTCGCGGGAGAAGAGACCCAGTACTTC. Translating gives CASSQVFAGEETQYF.

The CDR3: CASSQVWLAGGNKNIQYF. The CDR3 DNA reads as TGTGCCAGCAGCCAAGTTTGGCTAGCGGGGGGTAACAAAAACATTCAGTACTTC. The V gene is TRBV4-2, the J gene TRBJ2-4; 11 nucleotides agree with TRBD2. Germline V gene sequence: CDR1 LGHNA, CDR2 YNFKEQ. Trimming at V came to 1 base and at J to 3 bases, leaving 8 bases not matched to a gene. There are 18 residues in the CDR3.

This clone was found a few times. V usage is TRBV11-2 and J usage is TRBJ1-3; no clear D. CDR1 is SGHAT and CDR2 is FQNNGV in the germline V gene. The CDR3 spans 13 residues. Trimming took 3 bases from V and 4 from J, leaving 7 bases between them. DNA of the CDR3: TGTGCCAGCAGCTTTGATCAGGGAAACACCATATATTTT. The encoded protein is CASSFDQGNTIYF.

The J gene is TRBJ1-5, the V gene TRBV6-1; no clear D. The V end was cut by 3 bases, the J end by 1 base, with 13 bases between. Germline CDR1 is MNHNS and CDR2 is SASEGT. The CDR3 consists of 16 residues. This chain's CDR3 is CASSEPAGKSNQPQHF. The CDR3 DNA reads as TGTGCCAGCAGTGAGCCGGCGGGGAAGAGCAATCAGCCCCAGCATTTT.

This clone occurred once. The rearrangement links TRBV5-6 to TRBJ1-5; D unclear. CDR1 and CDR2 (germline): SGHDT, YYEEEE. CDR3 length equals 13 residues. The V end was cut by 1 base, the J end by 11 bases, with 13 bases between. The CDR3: CASSLYLSVSQHF. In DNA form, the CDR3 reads TGTGCCAGCAGCTTGTACCTCAGTGTATCCCAGCATTTT.